A selection of T cell receptor beta chains follows, all from one sample in a study of blood T cell repertoires in COVID-19. Repertoires were generated with immunoSEQ multiplex PCR, while TCRdb's copy carries only in-frame clones and drops some. The table has tens of thousands of clones, approximately 88% seen once. Sequenced sample: peripheral blood. These receptors all come from an older woman with acute or convalescent COVID-19. Both conserved end residues are part of each CDR3. D genes are given only for firm matches.

D	V	J	CDR3	DNA
NA	TRBV11-2	TRBJ1-1	CASSRRSGNTEAFF	TGTGCCAGCAGCCGAAGGTCAGGGAACACTGAAGCTTTCTTT
NA	TRBV3-1/TRBV3-2	TRBJ2-7	CASSPQVSPYEQYF	TGTGCCAGCAGCCCACAGGTTTCACCCTACGAGCAGTACTTC
NA	TRBV3-1/TRBV3-2	TRBJ1-4	CASSQEFRALFF	TGTGCCAGCAGCCAAGAGTTCAGGGCGCTGTTTTTT
NA	TRBV29-1	TRBJ2-3	CSARRGASTDTQYF	TGCAGCGCCCGTCGGGGGGCTAGCACAGATACGCAGTATTTT
TRBD2	TRBV5-1	TRBJ2-3	CASTGTSGGYTDTQYF	TGCGCCAGCACTGGGACTAGCGGGGGGTACACAGATACGCAGTATTTT
TRBD2	TRBV11-2	TRBJ2-7	CASSLSSGATYEQYF	TGTGCCAGCAGCTTATCGAGCGGGGCCACATACGAGCAGTACTTC
NA	TRBV11-2	TRBJ2-3	CASSPGTDTQYF	TGTGCCAGCAGCCCAGGCACAGATACGCAGTATTTT
NA	TRBV28	TRBJ1-4	CASSSATVGFEKLFF	TGTGCCAGCAGTTCCGCGACAGTGGGTTTTGAAAAACTGTTTTTT
NA	TRBV5-6	TRBJ2-2	CASRRGWDTGELFF	TGTGCCAGCCGCCGGGGGTGGGACACCGGGGAGCTGTTTTTT
TRBD1	TRBV7-9	TRBJ1-5	CASSRRGTGPYSNQPQHF	TGTGCCAGCAGCCGCAGGGGGACAGGGCCTTATAGCAATCAGCCCCAGCATTTT
TRBD1	TRBV19	TRBJ1-1	CASKKTGAIANTEAFF	TGTGCCAGTAAGAAAACAGGGGCAATCGCGAACACTGAAGCTTTCTTT
NA	TRBV25-1	TRBJ2-5	CASSDQGKTQYF	TGTGCCAGCAGTGACCAGGGAAAGACCCAGTACTTC
TRBD1	TRBV7-8	TRBJ1-4	CASSSGTGANEKLFF	TGTGCCAGCAGCTCCGGGACAGGGGCTAATGAAAAACTGTTTTTT
TRBD2	TRBV7-9	TRBJ2-3	CASSLAFLSSGATDTQYF	TGTGCCAGCAGCTTAGCTTTCTTGTCTAGCGGGGCCACAGATACGCAGTATTTT
NA	TRBV5-1	TRBJ1-2	CASSPGGAGPSIYGYTF	TGCGCCAGCAGCCCGGGGGGAGCGGGCCCTAGTATCTATGGCTACACCTTC
TRBD2	TRBV5-1	TRBJ2-1	CASSSPHGGSSYNEQFF	TGCGCCAGCAGCTCACCCCACGGGGGGAGCTCCTACAATGAGCAGTTCTTC
NA	TRBV19	TRBJ2-5	CASSIDPVQETQYF	TGTGCCAGTAGTATAGATCCTGTGCAAGAGACCCAGTACTTC
NA	TRBV5-1	TRBJ1-4	CASSQGVDEKLFF	TGCGCCAGCAGCCAAGGGGTCGATGAAAAACTGTTTTTT
NA	TRBV10-2	TRBJ1-6	CATRARPNEGPLHF	TGCGCCACCCGGGCCAGGCCAAACGAGGGACCCCTCCACTTT
TRBD1	TRBV3-1/TRBV3-2	TRBJ1-2	CASSQGTAPGYTF	TGTGCCAGCAGCCAGGGGACAGCCCCGGGCTACACCTTC
TRBD2	TRBV6-4	TRBJ2-5	CASTEGWVMRGAGVKETQYF	TGTGCCAGCACCGAAGGGTGGGTGATGCGGGGGGCCGGAGTTAAAGAGACCCAGTACTTC
TRBD2	TRBV7-2	TRBJ2-1	CASSPQGTSGRVNEQFF	TGTGCCAGCAGCCCCCAGGGGACTAGCGGGAGGGTAAATGAGCAGTTCTTC
TRBD2	TRBV28	TRBJ2-3	CASSLFPSGSWNTQYF	TGTGCCAGCAGTTTGTTTCCTAGCGGGAGTTGGAATACGCAGTATTTT
NA	TRBV18	TRBJ1-2	CASSPKGDYGYTF	TGTGCCAGCTCACCGAAGGGGGACTATGGCTACACCTTC
NA	TRBV3-1/TRBV3-2	TRBJ2-1	CASSRRQGYNEQFF	TGTGCCAGCAGCCGTAGGCAGGGTTACAATGAGCAGTTCTTC
NA	TRBV6-5	TRBJ1-2	CASSYSRVSPAGGYTF	TGTGCCAGCAGTTACTCACGGGTCTCCCCTGCCGGCGGCTACACCTTC
TRBD1	TRBV9	TRBJ2-7	CASSRGRGSYEQYF	TGTGCCAGCAGCAGGGGGCGCGGGTCCTACGAGCAGTACTTC
TRBD2	TRBV6-2/TRBV6-3	TRBJ2-1	CASRWTSGYNEQFF	TGTGCCAGCCGTTGGACTAGCGGGTACAATGAGCAGTTCTTC
TRBD1	TRBV5-1	TRBJ1-1	CASSEGQGGTEAFF	TGCGCCAGCAGCGAGGGACAGGGGGGCACTGAAGCTTTCTTT
NA	TRBV2	TRBJ1-1	CASSDPAGVNTEAFF	TGTGCCAGCAGTGACCCGGCAGGGGTGAACACTGAAGCTTTCTTT